Below, 12 T cell receptor beta chains from the same sample are listed, as sequenced in a study of blood T cell repertoires in COVID-19. Libraries were prepared by immunoSEQ multiplex PCR; TCRdb keeps only in-frame clonotypes and omits some of them. The data show roughly 34,000 clones, roughly 85% seen once. Sequenced input: peripheral blood. The receptors derive from an older man with active COVID-19.

This sequence joins TRBV18 and TRBJ1-6, with 8 bases that match TRBD1. The CDR3 is 15 amino acids. From germline, CDR1 is KGHSH and CDR2 LQKENI. Unmatched junction bases numbered 5, after V lost 6 bases and J lost 4 bases. DNA of the CDR3: TGTGCCAGCTCCTCCGGGACAGGTTATAATTCACCCCTCCACTTT. This translates into CASSSGTGYNSPLHF.

This chain joins TRBV19 and TRBJ1-1; D remains unclear. Trimming pared 7 bases from V and 11 bases from J, leaving 14 bases between. The length of the CDR3 is 11 residues. CDR1 LNHDA and CDR2 SQIVND come from the germline V gene (reference sequence). CDR3 residues: CASNVRSRAFF. CDR3 in DNA: TGTGCCAGTAACGTAAGAAGTCGGGCTTTCTTT.

The V call is TRBV3-1 (or the pseudogene TRBV3-2), the J call TRBJ2-5; tentatively, D is TRBD2 (6 bases). CDR1 LGHDT and CDR2 YNNKEL come from the germline V gene (reference sequence). The V end lost 10 bases, the J end lost 4 bases, and 19 bases lay between the germline ends. The CDR3 runs 14 residues. CDR3 coding DNA: TGTGCCACCCAGCCAATAAGGGGAGGAGAGACCCAGTACTTC. Translated, it gives CATQPIRGGETQYF.

The J gene is TRBJ2-1, the V gene TRBV18, with D perhaps matching TRBD1 (5 bases). Germline V gene lookup returns CDR1 KGHSH and CDR2 LQKENI. V lost 2 bases and J lost 0, with 11 bases in between. The CDR3 is 16 residues long. CDR3 bases: TGTGCCAGCTCACCAGCAGGGCCAAGCTCCTACAATGAGCAGTTCTTC. Protein: CASSPAGPSSYNEQFF.

The chain employs TRBV7-8 and TRBJ1-5; 7 bases are a match to TRBD1. There are 18 residues in the CDR3. After removal of 1 base from V and 3 bases from J, the junction contained 12 bases not matched to a gene. CDR1 and CDR2 (germline): SGHVS, FQNEAQ. CDR3 sequence (DNA): TGTGCCAGCAGCTTAGTGGGGCAGGGGGGCCTCTTCAATCAGCCCCAGCATTTT. Amino acids: CASSLVGQGGLFNQPQHF.

The chain recombines TRBV28 with TRBJ2-1; possibly TRBD2 for D (5 bases). This CDR3 contains 16 residues. The V and J ends lost 3 bases and 7 bases respectively, with 19 bases between them. Germline V gives CDR1 MDHEN, CDR2 SYDVKM. CDR3 nucleotides: TGTGCCAGCAGTTTCTCTCGGAGGTTCAACTCAAATGAGCAGTTCTTC. It specifies CASSFSRRFNSNEQFF.

V is TRBV3-1 (or the pseudogene TRBV3-2) and J is TRBJ2-6; D unclear. Germline assignment: CDR1 LGHDT and CDR2 YNNKEL (reference sequence). The CDR3 spans 15 residues. Trimming removed 4 bases at V and 0 bases at J, with 7 bases between. CDR3 coding DNA: TGTGCCAGCAGCCCCAGGCACTCTGGGGCCAACGTCCTGACTTTC. Protein product: CASSPRHSGANVLTF.

The chain joins TRBV2 to TRBJ2-2, with 8 nucleotides matching TRBD2. The trim removed 6 bases at V and 0 bases at J, leaving 3 bases unmatched. CDR1 and CDR2 (germline): SNHLY, FYNNEI. The CDR3 is made up of 15 amino acids. In DNA, the CDR3 is TGTGCCAGCAGGGAGGGACTAGCGAACACCGGGGAGCTGTTTTTT. The encoded protein is CASREGLANTGELFF.

The chain carries TRBV6-2 or TRBV6-3 and TRBJ2-4; D unresolved. V lost 6 bases and J 0 bases, leaving 6 bases between the germline ends. Germline V gives CDR1 MNHEY, CDR2 SVGEGT. The CDR3 length is 13 residues. CDR3 DNA sequence: TGTGCCAGCAGCCCACTAGCCAAAAACATTCAGTACTTC. Protein: CASSPLAKNIQYF.

This chain links TRBV7-9 with TRBJ1-5; 8 nucleotides match TRBD1. Germline loops: CDR1 SEHNR, CDR2 FQNEAQ (reference sequence). V was clipped by 1 base and J by 1 base; unmatched bases: 9. CDR3 length: 18 amino acids. This CDR3 is CASSLVDRVRESNQPQHF. CDR3 DNA: TGTGCCAGCAGCTTAGTGGACAGGGTAAGAGAGAGCAATCAGCCCCAGCATTTT.

In its sample, this clone was seen a few times. CDR3 nucleotide sequence: TGCGCCAGCAGGCCGGGACAGTATAATTCACCCCTCCACTTT. Encoded protein: CASRPGQYNSPLHF. This sequence joins TRBV10-2 and TRBJ1-6; 7 bases map to TRBD1. This CDR3 has 14 residues. Germline values: CDR1 WSHSY, CDR2 SAAADI. V was clipped by 6 bases and J by 4 bases; unmatched bases: 3.

This chain uses TRBV5-5 with TRBJ2-7; no firm D call. The CDR3 spans 14 residues. With 0 bases removed from V and 4 bases from J, the gap between germline ends came to 11 bases. From germline, CDR1 is SGHKS and CDR2 YYEKEE (reference sequence). DNA for the CDR3: TGTGCCAGCAGCTTGGCCCCATCTACTTACGAGCAGTACTTC. Amino acid sequence: CASSLAPSTYEQYF.